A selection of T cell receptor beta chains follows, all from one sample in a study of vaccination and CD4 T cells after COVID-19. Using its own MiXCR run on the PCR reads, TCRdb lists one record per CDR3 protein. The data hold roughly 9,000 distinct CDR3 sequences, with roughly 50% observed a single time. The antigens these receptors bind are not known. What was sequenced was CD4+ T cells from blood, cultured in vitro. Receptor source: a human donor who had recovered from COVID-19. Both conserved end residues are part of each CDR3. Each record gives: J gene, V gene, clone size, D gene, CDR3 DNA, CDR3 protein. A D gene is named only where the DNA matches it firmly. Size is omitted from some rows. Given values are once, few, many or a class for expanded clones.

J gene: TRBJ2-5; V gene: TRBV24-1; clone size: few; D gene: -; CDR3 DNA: TGTGCCACCAGTGACCCCATTTTAGTTGGGGGTAGGGAGACCCAGTACTTC; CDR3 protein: CATSDPILVGGRETQYF
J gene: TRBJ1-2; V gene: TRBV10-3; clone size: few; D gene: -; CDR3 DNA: TGTGCCATCAGTGAGTCGACGGGGGCTCGTTATGGCTACACCTTC; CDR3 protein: CAISESTGARYGYTF
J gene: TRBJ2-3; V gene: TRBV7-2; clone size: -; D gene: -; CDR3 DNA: TGTGCCAGCAGCCCCGACACAGATACGCAGTATTTT; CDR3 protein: CASSPDTDTQYF
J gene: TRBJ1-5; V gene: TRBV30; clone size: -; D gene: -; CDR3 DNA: TGTGCCTGCCACGGCGGGGGAAATCAGCCCCAGCATTTT; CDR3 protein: CACHGGGNQPQHF
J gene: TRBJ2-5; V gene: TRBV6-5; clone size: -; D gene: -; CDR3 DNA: TGTGCCAGCAGTTACTCAAACCTCAAAGAGACCCAGTACTTC; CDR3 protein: CASSYSNLKETQYF
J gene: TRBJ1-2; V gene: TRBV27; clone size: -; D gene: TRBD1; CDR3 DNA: TGTGCCAGCAGTGGTGGACAGGGAATAGGCTACACCTTC; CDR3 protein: CASSGGQGIGYTF
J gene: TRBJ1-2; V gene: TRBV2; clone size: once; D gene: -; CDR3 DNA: TGTGCCAGCAGTGTTCTAGGGAACTATGGCTACACCTTC; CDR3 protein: CASSVLGNYGYTF
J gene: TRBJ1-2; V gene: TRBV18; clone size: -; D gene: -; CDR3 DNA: TGTGCCAGCTCCCTTTTCGACAGGAATTATGGCTACACCTTC; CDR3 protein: CASSLFDRNYGYTF
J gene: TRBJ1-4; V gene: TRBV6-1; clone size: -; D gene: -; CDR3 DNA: TGTGCCAGCAGTCGCCGGACAGACGAAAAACTGTTTTTT; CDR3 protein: CASSRRTDEKLFF
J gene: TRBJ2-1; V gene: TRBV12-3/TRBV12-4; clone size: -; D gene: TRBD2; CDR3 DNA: TGTGCCACTAGCGGGCCCGCCTACAATGAGCAGTTCTTC; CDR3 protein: CATSGPAYNEQFF
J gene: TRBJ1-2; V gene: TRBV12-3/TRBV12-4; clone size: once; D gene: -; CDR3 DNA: TGTGCCAGCAGTTTCCCGGAAACTGGCTACACCTTC; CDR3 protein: CASSFPETGYTF
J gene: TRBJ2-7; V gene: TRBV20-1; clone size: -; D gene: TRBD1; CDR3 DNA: TGCAGTGCTCCCGGGGACAGTGCCTACGAGCAGTACTTC; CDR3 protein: CSAPGDSAYEQYF
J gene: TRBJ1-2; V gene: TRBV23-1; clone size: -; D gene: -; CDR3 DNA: TGCGCCAGCAGGGAAGATCCCCCTCATAAGGCTGGCTACACCTTC; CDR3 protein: CASREDPPHKAGYTF
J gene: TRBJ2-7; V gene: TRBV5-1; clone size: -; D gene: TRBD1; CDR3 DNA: TGCGCCAGCAGCGATCCGGGACAGATACTCCTTTACGAGCAGTACTTC; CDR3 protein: CASSDPGQILLYEQYF
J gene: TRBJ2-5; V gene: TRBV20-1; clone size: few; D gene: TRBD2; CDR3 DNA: TGCAGTGCTTTTTCAGAGGGACTAGGGAACCAAGAGACCCAGTACTTC; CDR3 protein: CSAFSEGLGNQETQYF